The next 15 T cell receptor beta chains were all read from a single sample in a study of immune evolution from preneoplasia to lung adenocarcinoma listed by TCRdb under 2021. Libraries were built with the immunoSEQ multiplex PCR assay. TCRdb took over this immuneACCESS table, retaining in-frame rearrangements with V and J assigned. Such tables are incomplete; in checked studies, under half of the missing clones stem from an unresolved V gene, and the remainder is unexplained. Present in this sample are over 30,000 clones, roughly 71% of which were seen just once. About 6% of the sample is in the top ten clones. The sequencing sample was made of FFPE invasive lung adenocarcinoma tissue. According to the study, the label for this sample's cell subset or site signals: frankly invasive lung adenocarcinoma (ADC). The receptors come from a person in their sixties with lung adenocarcinoma.

The chain's CDR3 is CASSPTGKQVRGYTF. In nucleotides, the CDR3 is TGTGCCAGCTCACCTACAGGGAAGCAGGTTCGGGGCTACACCTTC. The V and J genes are TRBV18 and TRBJ1-2, with a possible D match to TRBD1 (6 bases). Trimming removed 3 bases at V and 8 bases at J, with 19 bases between. Germline CDR1 is KGHSH and CDR2 is LQKENI. The CDR3 has 15 residues.

This chain connects TRBV5-1 to TRBJ2-5, with a possible D match to TRBD2 (6 bases). The germline gives CDR1 SGHRS, CDR2 YFSETQ. The CDR3 totals 15 residues. V dropped 4 bases and J dropped 4 bases, with 17 bases sitting between them. In DNA form, the CDR3 reads TGCGCCAGCAGCCCATCATCACTAGCCGCAGAGACCCAGTACTTC. It codes for CASSPSSLAAETQYF.

The chain uses TRBV18 and TRBJ1-1, with a possible D match to TRBD1 (6 bases). Germline CDR1 and CDR2: KGHSH and LQKENI. The CDR3 is 15 residues long. V dropped 5 bases and J dropped 4 bases, with 17 bases sitting between them. The CDR3 protein is CASSRGQPGSTEAFF. CDR3 DNA: TGTGCCAGCTCAAGGGGACAACCCGGGAGCACTGAAGCTTTCTTT.

This rearrangement joins TRBV7-8 to TRBJ1-5, with 7 bases matching TRBD1. This CDR3 comprises 14 residues. The junction had 6 bases not matched to a gene; V was cut back by 6 bases and J by 4 bases. Germline lookup yields CDR1 SGHVS and CDR2 FQNEAQ. CDR3 nucleotides: TGTGCCAGCAGTCGCAGGGGGACTAATCAGCCCCAGCATTTT. Translated, it gives CASSRRGTNQPQHF.

This clone turned up a few times. The chain uses TRBV11-1 and TRBJ2-2, with unresolved D. V dropped 1 base and J dropped 7 bases, with 7 bases sitting between them. Germline loops: CDR1 SGHAT, CDR2 FQDESV (reference sequence). The CDR3 has 13 amino acids. DNA for the CDR3: TGTGCCAGCAGCTTAGAACCATTCGGGGAGCTGTTTTTT. The encoded protein is CASSLEPFGELFF.

This chain uses TRBV4-1 with TRBJ2-7; no definite D call. The V end lost 2 bases, the J end lost 2 bases, and 7 bases lay between the germline ends. The V gene's germline CDR1 is MGHRA and CDR2 YSYEKL. This CDR3 has 13 amino acids. CDR3: CASSQRPAYEQYF. For the CDR3, the DNA is TGCGCCAGCAGCCAAAGGCCCGCCTACGAGCAGTACTTC.

This clone was found a few times. The rearrangement joins TRBV13 to TRBJ2-1, with D perhaps TRBD2 (5 bases). CDR3 length: 11 amino acids. Trimming cost V 4 bases and J 10 bases, with 8 bases left between them. The germline gives CDR1 PRHDT, CDR2 FYEKMQ (reference sequence). CDR3 region: CASSWRREQFF. CDR3 sequence (DNA): TGTGCCAGCAGCTGGCGGAGGGAGCAGTTCTTC.

As regards this clone: The same CDR3 arises from other DNA sequences in this sample as well. The J gene is TRBJ2-7, the V gene TRBV20-1, with a tentative D call TRBD2 (5 bases). With 6 bases removed from V and 3 bases from J, the gap between germline ends came to 9 bases. From germline, CDR1 is DFQATT and CDR2 SNEGSKA (reference sequence). This CDR3 has 11 amino acids. The CDR3 loop reads CSAVRGYEQYF. For the CDR3, the DNA is TGCAGTGCCGTACGGGGCTACGAGCAGTACTTC.

The gene calls are TRBV7-9 and TRBJ2-4; no clear D. This CDR3 region has 14 residues. Germline CDR1 reads SEHNR; CDR2 reads FQNEAQ (reference sequence). V lost 5 bases, J lost 0 bases, and 8 bases lay in between. The CDR3 region has the DNA TGTGCCAGCAGCACGCAACTAGCCAAAAACATTCAGTACTTC. This encodes CASSTQLAKNIQYF.

CDR3 sequence reads: CASSPLTGTPYEQYF. The DNA for the CDR3 is TGTGCCAGCAGCCCTCTGACGGGAACCCCCTACGAGCAGTACTTC. V gene TRBV6-6 combines with J gene TRBJ2-7; D is possibly TRBD2 (5 bases). Germline V gene lookup returns CDR1 MNHNY and CDR2 SVGAGI (reference sequence). Trimming stripped 6 bases from V and 2 bases from J, with 17 bases between. The CDR3 is made up of 15 amino acids.

CDR3 amino acids: CASKGRYSEAFF. In DNA form, the CDR3 reads TGTGCCTCCAAAGGGAGGTATAGTGAAGCTTTCTTT. This chain links TRBV6-5 with TRBJ1-1; D not certain. V was pared by 11 bases and J by 7 bases, with 17 bases between. CDR1 MNHEY and CDR2 SVGAGI come from the germline V gene. The CDR3 consists of 12 residues.

V is TRBV11-2 and J is TRBJ2-3; TRBD1 aligns across 7 bases. The CDR3 has 14 residues. CDR1 SGHAT and CDR2 FQNNGV come from the germline V gene. V lost 7 bases and J lost 0; bases outside the gene matches: 4. In DNA form, the CDR3 reads TGTGCCAGCAAGCCGGGACAGAGCACAGATACGCAGTATTTT. This sequence encodes CASKPGQSTDTQYF.

The gene calls are TRBV5-1 and TRBJ2-4, with TRBD1 identical over 9 bases. CDR1 and CDR2 from the germline V gene are SGHRS and YFSETQ. The CDR3 totals 17 residues. With V trimmed by 4 bases and J by 1 base, 9 bases remained unmatched. DNA for the CDR3: TGCGCCAGCAGCCCACAAACAGGGGGCGCGGCCAAAAACATTCAGTACTTC. Its translation is CASSPQTGGAAKNIQYF.

The chain employs TRBV4-1 and TRBJ2-5, with TRBD2 identical over 7 bases. Germline loops: CDR1 MGHRA, CDR2 YSYEKL. The CDR3 loop spans 14 amino acids. J gave up 5 bases and V 0 bases, and 3 bases lay outside the gene matches. The CDR3 here is CASSQDELAETQYF. DNA of the CDR3: TGCGCCAGCAGCCAAGATGAACTAGCGGAGACCCAGTACTTC.

V is TRBV9 and J is TRBJ2-1; TRBD2 matches at 10 bases. The CDR3 totals 16 residues. CDR1 is SGDLS, CDR2 YYNGEE, per germline. V was clipped by 4 bases and J by 7 bases; unmatched bases: 11. The CDR3 protein is CASSSPTSGFSNEQFF. The CDR3 nucleotides read TGTGCCAGCAGCTCCCCGACTAGCGGGTTTTCTAATGAGCAGTTCTTC.